A selection of T cell receptor beta chains follows, all from one sample in a study of identical twins. TCRdb reprocessed the 5' RACE reads with MiXCR, giving one entry per CDR3 protein. Of 500,000 to 700,000 distinct CDR3 sequences in the sample, around 7.5% were seen once. These data were also reused for a study on yellow fever vaccine responses in identical twins.

The specimen sequenced was PBMCs. These receptors came from a woman aged 18-29 years in good health. The CDR3 runs from the conserved cysteine through the conserved F or W. D genes are given only for firm matches. Not every row has a clone size; where given, it reads once, few, many or a size class.

NA	TRBV7-9	TRBJ1-1	NA	CASKGLAENTEAFF	TGTGCCAGCAAGGGTCTGGCGGAGAACACTGAAGCTTTCTTT
many	TRBV7-2	TRBJ1-1	NA	CASSLDPLTEAFF	TGTGCCAGCAGCTTAGACCCCCTCACTGAAGCTTTCTTT
few	TRBV7-3	TRBJ2-2	TRBD2	CASSSIAGDTGELFF	TGTGCCAGCAGCTCGATAGCGGGAGACACCGGGGAGCTGTTTTTT
NA	TRBV10-2	TRBJ2-4	NA	CASSEKGKNIQYF	TGCGCCAGCAGTGAGAAGGGGAAAAACATTCAGTACTTC
few	TRBV12-3/TRBV12-4	TRBJ1-1	TRBD1	CASIPGTGLMNTEAFF	TGTGCCAGCATCCCCGGGACAGGGCTTATGAACACTGAAGCTTTCTTT
many	TRBV12-3/TRBV12-4	TRBJ2-7	TRBD1	CASSLQGASYEQYF	TGTGCCAGCAGTTTACAGGGGGCGAGCTACGAGCAGTACTTC
many	TRBV27	TRBJ2-2	NA	CASSSRTPWGTGELFF	TGTGCCAGCAGTTCTCGGACTCCCTGGGGGACCGGGGAGCTGTTTTTT
NA	TRBV11-1	TRBJ2-1	NA	CASSLVFATGSSYNEQFF	TGTGCCAGCAGCCTGGTTTTCGCTACCGGGAGCTCCTACAATGAGCAGTTCTTC
NA	TRBV5-6	TRBJ2-4	NA	CASSFPSGAKNIQYF	TGTGCCAGCAGCTTCCCCAGTGGAGCCAAAAACATTCAGTACTTC
many	TRBV12-3/TRBV12-4	TRBJ2-3	TRBD2	CASSLLAGAAGDTQYF	TGTGCCAGCAGTTTGCTAGCGGGAGCCGCTGGGGATACGCAGTATTTT
few	TRBV5-1	TRBJ1-1	TRBD1	CASSMEGQGYGAFF	TGCGCCAGCAGCATGGAAGGACAGGGATATGGGGCTTTCTTT
NA	TRBV20-1	TRBJ2-1	TRBD1	CSAREGGNYNEQFF	TGCAGTGCTAGAGAAGGGGGCAATTACAATGAGCAGTTCTTC
NA	TRBV20-1	TRBJ1-6	TRBD1	CCARAGTGIGNSPLHF	TGCTGTGCTAGGGCCGGGACAGGGATAGGCAATTCACCCCTCCACTTT
NA	TRBV2	TRBJ1-6	NA	CASTFTMGSYNSPLHF	TGTGCCAGCACATTCACTATGGGGAGTTATAATTCACCCCTCCACTTT
few	TRBV11-2	TRBJ2-3	NA	CASSNGHGRLDTQYF	TGTGCCAGCAGTAACGGACACGGACGTCTGGATACGCAGTATTTT
NA	TRBV7-9	TRBJ1-1	TRBD1	CASHIGGGRAEAFF	TGTGCCAGCCACATAGGGGGCGGAAGGGCTGAAGCTTTCTTT
many	TRBV5-1	TRBJ2-5	TRBD2	CASSSLAGAQETQYF	TGCGCCAGCAGCTCTCTAGCGGGAGCCCAAGAGACCCAGTACTTC
few	TRBV4-1	TRBJ1-1	NA	CASSQVGAGMNTEAFF	TGCGCCAGCAGCCAAGTAGGGGCAGGGATGAACACTGAAGCTTTCTTT